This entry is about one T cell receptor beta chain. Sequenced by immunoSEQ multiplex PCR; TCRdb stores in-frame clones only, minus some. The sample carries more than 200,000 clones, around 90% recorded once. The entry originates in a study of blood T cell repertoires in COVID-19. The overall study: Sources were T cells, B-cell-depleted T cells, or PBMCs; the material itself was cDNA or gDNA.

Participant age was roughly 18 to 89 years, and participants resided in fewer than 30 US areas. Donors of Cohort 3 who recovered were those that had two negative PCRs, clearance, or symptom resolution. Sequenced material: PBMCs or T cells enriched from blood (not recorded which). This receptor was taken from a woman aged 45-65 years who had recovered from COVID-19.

CDR3 residues: CASSLAGVEQYF. CDR3 sequence (DNA): TGTGCCAGCAGCTTGGCGGGAGTCGAGCAGTACTTC. The V and J genes are TRBV7-2 and TRBJ2-7; 7 bases are shared with TRBD2. V lost 3 bases, J lost 6 bases, and 2 bases stayed unmatched. The germline CDR1 and CDR2 sequences are SGHTA and FQGNSA. CDR3 length: 12 residues.